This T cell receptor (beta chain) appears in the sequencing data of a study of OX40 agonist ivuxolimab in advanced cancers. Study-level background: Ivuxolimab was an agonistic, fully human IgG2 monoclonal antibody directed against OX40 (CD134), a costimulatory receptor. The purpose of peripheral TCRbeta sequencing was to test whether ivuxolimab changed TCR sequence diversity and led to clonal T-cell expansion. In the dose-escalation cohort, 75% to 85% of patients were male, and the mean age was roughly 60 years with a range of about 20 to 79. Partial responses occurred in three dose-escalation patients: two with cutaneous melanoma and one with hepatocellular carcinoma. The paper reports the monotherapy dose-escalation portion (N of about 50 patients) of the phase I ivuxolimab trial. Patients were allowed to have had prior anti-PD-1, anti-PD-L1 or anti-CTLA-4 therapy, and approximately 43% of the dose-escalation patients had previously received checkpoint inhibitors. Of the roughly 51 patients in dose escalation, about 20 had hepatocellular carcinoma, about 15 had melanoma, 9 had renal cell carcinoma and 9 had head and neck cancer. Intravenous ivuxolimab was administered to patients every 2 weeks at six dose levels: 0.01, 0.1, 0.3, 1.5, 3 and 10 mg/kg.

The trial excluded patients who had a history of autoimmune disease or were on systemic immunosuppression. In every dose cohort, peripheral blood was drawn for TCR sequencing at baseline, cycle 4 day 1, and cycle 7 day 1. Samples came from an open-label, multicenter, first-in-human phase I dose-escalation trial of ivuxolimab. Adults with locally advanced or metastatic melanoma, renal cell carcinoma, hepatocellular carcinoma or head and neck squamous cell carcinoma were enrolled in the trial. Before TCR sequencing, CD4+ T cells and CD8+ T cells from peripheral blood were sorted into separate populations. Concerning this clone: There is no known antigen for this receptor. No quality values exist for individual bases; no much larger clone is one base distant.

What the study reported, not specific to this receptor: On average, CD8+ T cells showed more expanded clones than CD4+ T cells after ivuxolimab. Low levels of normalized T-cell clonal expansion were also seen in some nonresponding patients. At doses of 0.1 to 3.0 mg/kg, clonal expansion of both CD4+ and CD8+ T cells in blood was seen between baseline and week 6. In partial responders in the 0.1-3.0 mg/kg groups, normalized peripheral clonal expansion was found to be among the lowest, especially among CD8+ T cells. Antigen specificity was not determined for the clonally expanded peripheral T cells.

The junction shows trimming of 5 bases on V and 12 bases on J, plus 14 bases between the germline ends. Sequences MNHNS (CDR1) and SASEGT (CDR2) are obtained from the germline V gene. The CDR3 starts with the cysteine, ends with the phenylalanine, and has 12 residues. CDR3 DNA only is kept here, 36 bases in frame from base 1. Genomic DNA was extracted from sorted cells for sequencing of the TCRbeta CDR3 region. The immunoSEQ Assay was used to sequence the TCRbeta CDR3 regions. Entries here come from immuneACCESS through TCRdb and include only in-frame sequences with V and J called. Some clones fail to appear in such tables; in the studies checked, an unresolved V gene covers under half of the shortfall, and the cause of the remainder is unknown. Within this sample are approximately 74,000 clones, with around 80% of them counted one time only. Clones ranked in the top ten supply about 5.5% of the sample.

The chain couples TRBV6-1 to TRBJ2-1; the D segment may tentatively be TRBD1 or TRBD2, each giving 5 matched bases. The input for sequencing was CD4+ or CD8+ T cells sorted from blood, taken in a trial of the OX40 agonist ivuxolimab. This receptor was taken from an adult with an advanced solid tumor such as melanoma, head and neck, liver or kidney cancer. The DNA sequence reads TGTGCCAGCAGTAATTCGGGACGGTGGCAGTTCTTC. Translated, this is CASSNSGRWQFF.